The present T cell receptor beta chain was sequenced within a study of T cells expressing NK-cell markers. Study context: One of the eight sequenced donors was seronegative, whereas the other seven were HCMV-seropositive. The study's findings and limits: In six donors, dominant NKG2C+ clonotypes were roughly 1.0-7.0% of CD8+ T cells. A few donors likewise had their CD3+CD56-NKG2C+ fraction led by these clonotypes.

As to this clonotype: Its target is unknown.

The CDR3 length is 20 residues. Beta-chain TCR cDNA was generated via 5'RACE template switching with UMIs. No DNA is given; TCRdb re-called the 5' RACE reads and lists each CDR3 protein once. The sample table sets out fewer than 400,000 distinct CDR3 sequences. The genes are TRBV12-3 or TRBV12-4 and TRBJ2-2; the D call of TRBD2 rests on TCRdb alone, since no DNA is present to check it. The sequencing sample was made of blood T cells: a sorted CD56 or NKG2C T cell subset, CD4+ or CD8+ T cells, or bulk PBMC T cells (not recorded which). This receptor was identified in a man aged 18-70 years in good health. CDR3 loop: CASSLDRWTSGGENTGELFF.